The next 22 T cell receptor beta chains were all read from a single sample in a study of molecular identifiers for immune sequencing clone quantification. TCRdb re-called the PCR reads through MiXCR, storing one row per CDR3 protein. The sample lists some 65,000 distinct CDR3 sequences, about 18% occurring once. Material: naive CD8+ T cells from blood, with Jurkat cell RNA spiked in. Subset reported: FACS-sorted CD8+CD4-CCR7+CD45RA+ naive T cells. The receptor set was obtained from a human donor in good health. Some libraries in this study had Jurkat cell RNA spiked in.

This clonotype has ten or more counts. The chain employs TRBV4-3 and TRBJ1-5, with 7 bases fitting TRBD1. The CDR3 covers 16 residues. CDR1 and CDR2 (germline): LGHNA, YSLEER. V gave up 0 bases and J gave up 7 bases; unmatched junction bases: 9. For the CDR3, the DNA is TGCGCCAGCAGCCAAGATCGAGCAGGGGGAGGACAGCCCCAGCATTTT. Protein sequence: CASSQDRAGGGQPQHF.

This clonotype was detected ten times or more. The chain uses TRBV6-5 and TRBJ1-5, with unresolved D. Germline V gene data show CDR1 as MNHEY and CDR2 as SVGAGI. The CDR3 consists of 13 residues. V was clipped by 6 bases and J by 3 bases, with 9 bases between them. The CDR3: CASSPNNNQPQHF. The DNA for the CDR3 is TGTGCCAGCAGCCCCAACAACAATCAGCCCCAGCATTTT.

V and J are TRBV6-5 and TRBJ1-5; D is ambiguous. The V gene lost 0 bases and the J gene lost 9 bases, with 9 bases spanning the gap. This CDR3 comprises 13 residues. Looked up from germline, CDR1 is MNHEY and CDR2 is SVGAGI. For the CDR3, the DNA is TGTGCCAGCAGTTACTCGGGAAAAGGGCCCCAGCATTTT. This gives the protein CASSYSGKGPQHF.

This clonotype was recorded at least ten times. The J gene is TRBJ2-7, the V gene TRBV27, with D perhaps assigned TRBD1 or TRBD2 (5 bases each). Germline lookup yields CDR1 MNHEY and CDR2 SMNVEV (reference sequence). The CDR3 is 14 amino acids. Trimming left V 2 bases short and J 2 bases short, with 10 bases between. The DNA of the CDR3 is TGTGCCAGCAGTTTACTTGGGGGTCCCTACGAGCAGTACTTC. Its protein product is CASSLLGGPYEQYF.

This chain joins TRBV11-2 and TRBJ2-7, with 15 bases aligning to TRBD2. The CDR3 is 17 amino acids. Trimming removed 5 bases from V and 3 bases from J; junction bases left unmatched: 8. The V gene's germline CDR1 is SGHAT and CDR2 FQNNGV. The CDR3 loop is CASSHGLAGGPSYEQYF. CDR3 DNA sequence: TGTGCCAGCAGCCACGGACTAGCGGGAGGGCCTAGCTACGAGCAGTACTTC.

In its sample, this clonotype was seen many times. The chain has TRBV9 and TRBJ1-1; tentative D call: TRBD1 (6 bases). The CDR3 has 14 amino acids. The ends were cut back, 0 bases at V and 7 bases at J, with 13 bases in the middle. CDR1 and CDR2 from the germline V gene are SGDLS and YYNGEE. The CDR3 is CASSVGGGSDEAFF. CDR3 nucleotides: TGTGCCAGCAGCGTAGGGGGGGGCTCTGATGAAGCTTTCTTT.

This clonotype has a handful of counts. V usage is TRBV7-9 and J usage is TRBJ1-4, with TRBD1 matching over 8 bases. The length of the CDR3 is 17 residues. The V segment lost 4 bases and the J segment 0 bases; nucleotides outside the gene matches: 7. Germline V gives CDR1 SEHNR, CDR2 FQNEAQ (reference sequence). The DNA of the CDR3 is TGTGCCAGCAGCTATACCGGGACAGGAGCAACTAATGAAAAACTGTTTTTT. It codes for CASSYTGTGATNEKLFF.

The V and J genes are TRBV9 and TRBJ2-1; D tentatively reads TRBD1 or TRBD2 (5 bases each). Trimming pared 1 base from V and 2 bases from J, leaving 10 bases between. Germline loops: CDR1 SGDLS, CDR2 YYNGEE. This CDR3 has 15 residues. CDR3 in amino acids: CASSVQGVTYNEQFF. The CDR3, as DNA: TGTGCCAGCAGCGTACAGGGAGTAACCTACAATGAGCAGTTCTTC.

This clonotype appeared many times. The chain is built from TRBV3-1 and TRBJ2-4; D possibly matches TRBD1 or TRBD2 (6 bases each). There are 16 residues in the CDR3. V was cut by 1 base and J by 4 bases, with 14 bases left in between. Germline V gene lookup returns CDR1 LGHDT and CDR2 YNNKEL (reference sequence). The CDR3 here is CASSQVMGAGKNIQYF. In nucleotides, the CDR3 is TGTGCCAGCAGCCAAGTGATGGGGGCGGGGAAAAACATTCAGTACTTC. The whole variable domain, filled in from reference TRBV3-1 and TRBJ2-4, reads DTAVSQTPKYLVTQMGNDKSIKCEQNLGHDTMYWYKQDSKKFLKIMFSYNNKELIINETVPNRFSPKSPDKAHLNLHINSLELGDSAVYFCASSQVMGAGKNIQYFGAGTRLSVL.

This clonotype was seen repeatedly, ten times or more. The chain has TRBV6-2 or TRBV6-3 and TRBJ2-3; 9 bases are a match to TRBD2. The CDR3 is 16 residues long. In germline, CDR1 is MNHEY, CDR2 SVGEGT. V shed 1 base, J shed 2 bases, and the junction held 4 bases outside the gene matches. The CDR3 loop is CASSYWREGDTDTQYF. CDR3 coding DNA: TGTGCCAGCAGTTACTGGCGGGAGGGAGACACAGATACGCAGTATTTT.

Of note for this clonotype: At one end the junction does not follow the germline gene, possibly because of a read error. This chain joins TRBV20-1 and TRBJ2-1; a possible D gene is TRBD2 (6 bases). The CDR3 totals 11 residues. Per the germline V gene, CDR1 is DFQATT and CDR2 is SNEGSKA (reference sequence). CDR3 sequence (DNA): TGCAATGCTAGAGATTTGGGACTGCAGTTCTTC. Protein sequence: CNARDLGLQFF.

In its sample, this clonotype was seen many times. The chain carries TRBV18 and TRBJ1-1; D perhaps matches TRBD1 (5 bases). V dropped 3 bases and J dropped 2 bases, with 16 bases sitting between them. Germline V CDR1 and CDR2: KGHSH, LQKENI. The CDR3 extends over 16 amino acids. For the CDR3, the DNA is TGTGCCAGCTCACCCGCGCGCGGGGGTGGCAACACTGAAGCTTTCTTT. It translates to CASSPARGGGNTEAFF.

To note about this clonotype: It may be a read error: a sequence one base away is much more abundant. The CDR3 DNA reads TGTGTTAGTGGTTTTGGGGCTACTGAAGCTTTCTTT. Amino acid sequence: CVSGFGATEAFF. The rearrangement uses TRBV12-5 and TRBJ1-1, with D tentatively TRBD1 (5 bases). CDR1 is LGHNT and CDR2 is FRNRAP in the germline V gene. This CDR3 has 12 amino acids.

This clonotype occurred many times. The chain is built from TRBV19 and TRBJ2-3; TRBD1 agrees at 7 bases. The CDR3 contains 15 residues. V shed 3 bases and J 2 bases; nucleotides not matched to a gene: 5. Looked up from germline, CDR1 is LNHDA and CDR2 is SQIVND (reference sequence). The CDR3 DNA reads TGTGCCAGTAGTATCTGGGACAGCTACACAGATACGCAGTATTTT. Translating it yields CASSIWDSYTDTQYF.

This clonotype has a count of ten or more. This chain uses TRBV28 with TRBJ2-7; D remains unclear. The CDR3 is 15 residues long. Per the germline V gene, CDR1 is MDHEN and CDR2 is SYDVKM. V was cut by 6 bases and J by 0 bases, with 15 bases left in between. The CDR3 protein is CASSPWTASSYEQYF. CDR3 bases: TGTGCCAGCAGCCCCTGGACGGCGAGCTCCTACGAGCAGTACTTC.

In its sample, this clonotype was seen many times. The chain combines TRBV19 with TRBJ2-3; possible D gene TRBD1, 7 bases. Germline V gene lookup returns CDR1 LNHDA and CDR2 SQIVND (reference sequence). V was trimmed by 5 bases and J by 0 bases, leaving 33 bases between them. The CDR3 is 22 residues long. The CDR3 DNA follows: TGTGCCAGTAGTCACCCACTAGAGTTAGATCCCTTGACAGGGACTAGCACAGATACGCAGTATTTT. Its protein product is CASSHPLELDPLTGTSTDTQYF.

Comment on this clonotype: A much bigger clone sits one base away, suggesting this may be a read error. The chain carries TRBV13 and TRBJ2-1, with a tentative D call TRBD1 (6 bases). This CDR3 comprises 17 residues. Germline CDR1 and CDR2: PRHDT and FYEKMQ (reference sequence). DNA for the CDR3: TGTGCCGGCAGCTTGGGGGCAGGGGCCCGCTCCAACAATGAGCAGTTCTTC. The encoded protein is CAGSLGAGARSNNEQFF.

In the case of this clonotype: A much bigger clone sits one base away, suggesting this may be a read error. The chain carries TRBV4-1 and TRBJ2-7; 8 bases are shared with TRBD1. This CDR3 region has 16 residues. Germline V gene sequence: CDR1 MGHRA, CDR2 YSYEKL. The CDR3 sequence: CASSQILGTGSYERYF. The CDR3 DNA follows: TGCGCCAGCAGCCAAATCCTAGGGACAGGATCCTACGAGCGGTACTTC.

This clonotype was seen many times. The chain uses TRBV28 and TRBJ2-5, with TRBD2 matching 8 bases. V gave up 6 bases and J gave up 1 base; unmatched junction bases: 10. The germline CDR1 and CDR2 sequences are MDHEN and SYDVKM. The CDR3 is 16 amino acids. DNA for the CDR3: TGTGCCAGCAGCCCCTATGGGACTAGAGGCCAAGAGACCCAGTACTTC. Translation gives CASSPYGTRGQETQYF.

This clonotype was found many times. The chain combines TRBV11-2 with TRBJ2-7, with TRBD2 identical over 8 bases. Germline CDR1 reads SGHAT; CDR2 reads FQNNGV. Trimming at V came to 1 base and at J to 6 bases, leaving 11 bases not matched to a gene. CDR3 length: 16 residues. CDR3 loop: CASSLAPAGEAGEQYF. CDR3 bases: TGTGCCAGCAGCTTAGCCCCAGCGGGAGAGGCGGGCGAGCAGTACTTC.

The genes are TRBV7-6 and TRBJ2-1; TRBD1 matches 9 bases. V shed 1 base, J shed 7 bases, and the junction held 5 bases outside the gene matches. CDR3 length equals 15 residues. CDR1 and CDR2 from the germline V gene are SGHVS and FNYEAQ. In nucleotides, the CDR3 is TGTGCCAGCAGCTTAGAACAGGGGGCCGGTAATGAGCAGTTCTTC. Amino acids: CASSLEQGAGNEQFF.

About this clonotype: Being one base from a much bigger clone, this may be a read error. The CDR3 DNA is TGTGCCAGCAGTTTAATGGGTAGCGGGAGGTCGTACTTC. It encodes CASSLMGSGRSYF. The V gene is TRBV27, the J gene TRBJ2-7; TRBD2 aligns across 10 bases. V gave up 2 bases and J gave up 12 bases; unmatched junction bases: 7. The CDR3 is 13 amino acids. Per the germline V gene, CDR1 is MNHEY and CDR2 is SMNVEV (reference sequence).